Presented here are 12 T cell receptor beta chains from one specimen sequenced in a study of T cell responses to AZD1222 COVID-19 vaccine. Libraries were prepared by immunoSEQ multiplex PCR; TCRdb keeps only in-frame clonotypes and omits some of them. The repertoire holds approximately 80,000 clones, with 70% to 90% as singletons. The sample here was peripheral blood, taken 28 days after the second AZD1222 dose. The receptors were gathered from an adult who received the AZD1222 COVID-19 vaccine.

This clone came up once. Here the CDR3 DNA reads TGTGCCAGCAGCTTAAGGGGAAACCAAGAGACCCAGTACTTC. This gives the protein CASSLRGNQETQYF. The chain uses TRBV13 and TRBJ2-5, with D maybe TRBD1 (5 bases). The CDR3 has 14 residues. The germline V and J ends were trimmed by 2 bases and 0 bases, with 7 bases remaining between them. Germline loops: CDR1 PRHDT, CDR2 FYEKMQ (reference sequence).

The chain links TRBV28 to TRBJ1-6, with 7 bases fitting TRBD1. The length of the CDR3 is 14 residues. Germline CDR1 MDHEN, CDR2 SYDVKM. Trimming took 9 bases from V and 9 from J; bases not matched to a gene: 11. This CDR3 is CASEGASLGSPLHF. CDR3 nucleotides: TGTGCCAGTGAGGGGGCTAGTTTGGGTTCACCCCTCCACTTT. The whole variable domain, filled in from reference TRBV28 and TRBJ1-6, reads DVKVTQSSRYLVKRTGEKVFLECVQDMDHENMFWYRQDPGLGLRLIYFSYDVKMKEKGDIPEGYSVSREKKERFSLILESASTNQTSMYLCASEGASLGSPLHFGNGTRLTVT.

The chain combines TRBV28 with TRBJ2-7, with D possibly being TRBD1 or TRBD2 (5 bases each). The CDR3 is 15 residues long. Per the germline V gene, CDR1 is MDHEN and CDR2 is SYDVKM. The V and J ends lost 5 bases and 6 bases respectively, with 20 bases between them. CDR3 DNA: TGTGCCAGCAGTCCGCCGGGGCGGGCTAGAGGCGAGCAGTACTTC. Amino acid sequence: CASSPPGRARGEQYF.

V is TRBV27 and J is TRBJ2-6; D not resolved. V gave up 4 bases and J gave up 5 bases, with 6 bases separating them. This CDR3 has 13 amino acids. The germline V gene encodes CDR1 MNHEY and CDR2 SMNVEV (reference sequence). CDR3: CASSSPRANVLTF. The CDR3 coding sequence is TGTGCCAGCAGTTCTCCTAGGGCCAACGTCCTGACTTTC.

This chain uses TRBV9 with TRBJ1-2, with D possibly being TRBD1 (5 bases). The germline V gene has CDR1 SGDLS and CDR2 YYNGEE. This CDR3 region has 16 residues. The germline V and J ends were trimmed by 4 bases and 3 bases, with 19 bases remaining between them. CDR3 loop: CASSRDDKGRDYGYTF. CDR3 nucleotide sequence: TGTGCCAGCAGCCGCGATGATAAGGGGCGGGACTATGGCTACACCTTC.

V and J are TRBV5-1 and TRBJ2-1; TRBD2 might be the D (5 bases). The length of the CDR3 is 14 residues. The ends were cut back, 3 bases at V and 5 bases at J, with 12 bases in the middle. Per germline, CDR1 SGHRS and CDR2 YFSETQ. In DNA, the CDR3 is TGCGCCAGCAGCTCGGCTAGCCCAGACAATGAGCAGTTCTTC. Encoded protein: CASSSASPDNEQFF.

J is TRBJ2-3 and V is TRBV19; possible D gene TRBD1, 6 bases. The length of the CDR3 is 16 residues. Germline V gives CDR1 LNHDA, CDR2 SQIVND (reference sequence). V was clipped by 4 bases and J by 6 bases, with 20 bases between them. The CDR3 nucleotides read TGTGCCAGTAGTACCGACACCTCCTCAAGGGGGGATACGCAGTATTTT. This codes for CASSTDTSSRGDTQYF.

The V and J genes are TRBV5-4 and TRBJ2-2, with D hard to call. This CDR3 has 16 amino acids. Germline V gene sequence: CDR1 SGHNT, CDR2 YYREEE (reference sequence). V was trimmed by 0 bases and J by 1 base, leaving 10 bases between them. The CDR3 sequence: CASSLAPIWNTGELFF. The CDR3 DNA follows: TGTGCCAGCAGCTTGGCCCCGATCTGGAACACCGGGGAGCTGTTTTTT.

J is TRBJ2-1 and V is TRBV20-1; no firm D call. The CDR3 is made up of 15 amino acids. Germline V lookup: CDR1 DFQATT, CDR2 SNEGSKA (reference sequence). The germline V and J ends were trimmed by 3 bases and 0 bases, with 12 bases remaining between them. The CDR3 region is CSASAGYSSYNEQFF. As DNA, the CDR3 is TGCAGTGCTAGTGCAGGATATAGCTCCTACAATGAGCAGTTCTTC.

The V and J genes are TRBV5-3 and TRBJ2-1; unclear D gene. TRBV5-3 is an ORF, with its function uncertain. The CDR3 extends over 15 amino acids. Trimming stripped 2 bases from V and 0 bases from J, with 9 bases between. The CDR3 DNA sequence: TGTGCCAGAAGCTTAAGCTTACTCTCCTACAATGAGCAGTTCTTC. Its translation is CARSLSLLSYNEQFF.

This chain uses TRBV2 with TRBJ2-1, with 12 bases that match TRBD2. J lost 4 bases, V lost 6 bases, and 4 bases had no gene match. CDR1 and CDR2 from the germline V gene are SNHLY and FYNNEI. The CDR3 totals 15 residues. CDR3 region: CASRGTSGPYNEQFF. In DNA form, the CDR3 reads TGTGCCAGCAGGGGGACTAGCGGGCCTTACAATGAGCAGTTCTTC.

This rearrangement joins TRBV18 to TRBJ2-7; perhaps TRBD2 as D (6 bases). Germline CDR1 KGHSH, CDR2 LQKENI. The germline V and J ends were trimmed by 5 bases and 0 bases, with 11 bases remaining between them. CDR3 size: 14 residues. CDR3 sequence reads: CASSGDSSSYEQYV. In DNA form, the CDR3 reads TGTGCCAGCTCAGGGGACTCTAGCTCCTACGAGCAGTACGTC.